This T cell receptor (beta chain) was sequenced in a study of tumor-infiltrating lymphocytes in oesophageal squamous cell carcinoma. TCRdb itself ran the PCR reads through MiXCR, one entry per CDR3 protein. The sample includes about 17,000 distinct CDR3 sequences, around 43% of them seen just once. The specimen sequenced was normal esophageal tissue next to the tumor. This clonotype was sampled from a female donor with esophageal squamous cell carcinoma.

Here the CDR3 DNA reads TGCGCCAGCAGCTTGGCCCTAGGCGCAACTAATGAAAAACTGTTTTTT. Protein product: CASSLALGATNEKLFF. This rearrangement joins TRBV5-1 to TRBJ1-4; D call uncertain. CDR1 is SGHRS and CDR2 is YFSETQ in the germline V gene. The CDR3 runs 16 residues. Trimming took off 0 bases at V and 0 bases at J, with 9 bases between the two ends.